This TCR beta chain was profiled in a study of T cells expressing NK-cell markers. Study-wide background: Sorted CD3+CD56-NKG2C+, CD3+CD56+NKG2C- and CD3+CD56+NKG2C+ T cells were the source of the TCR beta repertoires.

TCRdb reprocessed the 5' RACE reads and keeps a single row for each CDR3 protein, giving no DNA. The sample has roughly 180,000 distinct CDR3 sequences. There are 15 residues in the CDR3. Germline V CDR1 and CDR2: MNHEY, SMNVEV (reference sequence). The chain uses TRBV27 and TRBJ2-1; TCRdb proposes TRBD2, but this gene call is untestable without DNA. The receptor comes from a woman aged 18-70 years in good health. Sequencing was performed on blood T cells: a sorted CD56 or NKG2C T cell subset, CD4+ or CD8+ T cells, or bulk PBMC T cells (not recorded which). The CDR3 loop reads CASSLRLAGNNEQFF.